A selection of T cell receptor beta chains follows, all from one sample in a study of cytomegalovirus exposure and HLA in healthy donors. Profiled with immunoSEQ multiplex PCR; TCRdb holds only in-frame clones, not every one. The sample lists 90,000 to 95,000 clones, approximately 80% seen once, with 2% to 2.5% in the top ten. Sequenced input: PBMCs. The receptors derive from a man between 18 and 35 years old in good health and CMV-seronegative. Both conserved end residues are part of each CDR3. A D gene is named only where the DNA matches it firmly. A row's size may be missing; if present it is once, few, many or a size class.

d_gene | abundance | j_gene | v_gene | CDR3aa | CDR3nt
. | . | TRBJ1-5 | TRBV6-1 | CASRPGIGLSQPQHF | TGTGCCAGCAGGCCAGGGATAGGGCTCAGTCAGCCCCAGCATTTT
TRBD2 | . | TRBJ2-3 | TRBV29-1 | CSVQIAGSTDTQYF | TGCAGCGTGCAAATAGCGGGGAGCACAGATACGCAGTATTTT
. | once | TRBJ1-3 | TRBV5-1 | CASSSRTGERSGNTIYF | TGCGCCAGCAGCTCCCGGACGGGGGAAAGATCTGGAAACACCATATATTTT
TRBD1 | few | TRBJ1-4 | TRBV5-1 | CASSPTGAVDEKLFF | TGCGCCAGCAGTCCGACAGGGGCAGTGGATGAAAAACTGTTTTTT
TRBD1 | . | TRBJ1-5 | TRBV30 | CAWSSGGSTYQPQHF | TGTGCCTGGAGTTCAGGGGGTAGTACATATCAGCCCCAGCATTTT
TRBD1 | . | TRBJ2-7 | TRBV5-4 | CASSSPGTEYYEQYF | TGTGCCAGCAGCTCGCCCGGGACAGAGTACTACGAGCAGTACTTC
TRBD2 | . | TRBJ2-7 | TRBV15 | CATSRGEAHEQYF | TGTGCCACCAGTCGGGGGGAGGCCCACGAGCAGTACTTC
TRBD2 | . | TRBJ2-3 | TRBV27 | CASSSLTWGSGSAGEDTQYF | TGTGCCAGCAGTTCCTTAACTTGGGGTAGCGGGAGCGCAGGGGAAGATACGCAGTATTTT
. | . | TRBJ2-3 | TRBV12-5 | CASGSGVGDTQYF | TGTGCTAGTGGGTCGGGGGTTGGAGATACGCAGTATTTT
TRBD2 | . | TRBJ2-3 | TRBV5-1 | CASSSTSGGAGTQYF | TGCGCCAGCAGCTCGACTAGCGGGGGGGCGGGTACGCAGTATTTT
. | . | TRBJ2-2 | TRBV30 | CAWSVRMTGGGFANTGELFF | TGTGCCTGGAGTGTACGTATGACGGGGGGCGGATTCGCGAACACCGGGGAGCTGTTTTTT